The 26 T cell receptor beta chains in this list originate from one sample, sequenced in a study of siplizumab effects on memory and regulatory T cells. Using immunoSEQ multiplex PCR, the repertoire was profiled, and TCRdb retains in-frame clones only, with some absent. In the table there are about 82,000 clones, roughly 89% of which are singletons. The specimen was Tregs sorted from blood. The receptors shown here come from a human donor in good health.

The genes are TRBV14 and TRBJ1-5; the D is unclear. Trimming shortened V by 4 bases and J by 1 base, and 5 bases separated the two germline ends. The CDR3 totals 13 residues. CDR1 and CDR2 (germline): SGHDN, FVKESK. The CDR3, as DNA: TGTGCCAGCAGCCCCGCCAGCAATCAGCCCCAGCATTTT. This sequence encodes CASSPASNQPQHF.

CDR3 nucleotide sequence: TGTGCCTGGAGTTGGGGGAACCAAGAGACCCAGTACTTC. Protein: CAWSWGNQETQYF. The chain uses TRBV30 and TRBJ2-5; D assignment may be TRBD1 or TRBD2 (5 bases each). The CDR3 covers 13 residues. With 2 bases removed from V and 0 bases from J, the gap between germline ends came to 7 bases. CDR1 and CDR2 (germline): GTSNPN, SVGIG (reference sequence).

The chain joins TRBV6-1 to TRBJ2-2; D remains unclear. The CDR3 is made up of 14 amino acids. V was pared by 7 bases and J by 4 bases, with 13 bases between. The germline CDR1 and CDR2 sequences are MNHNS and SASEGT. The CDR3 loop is CASIFRVPTGELFF. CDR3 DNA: TGTGCCAGCATTTTTCGAGTTCCCACCGGGGAGCTGTTTTTT.

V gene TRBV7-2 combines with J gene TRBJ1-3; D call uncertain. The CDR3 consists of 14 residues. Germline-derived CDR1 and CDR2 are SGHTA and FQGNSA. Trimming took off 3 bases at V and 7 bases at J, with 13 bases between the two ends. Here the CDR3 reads CASSLDPKSNTIYF. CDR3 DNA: TGTGCCAGCAGCTTGGACCCCAAGAGTAACACCATATATTTT.

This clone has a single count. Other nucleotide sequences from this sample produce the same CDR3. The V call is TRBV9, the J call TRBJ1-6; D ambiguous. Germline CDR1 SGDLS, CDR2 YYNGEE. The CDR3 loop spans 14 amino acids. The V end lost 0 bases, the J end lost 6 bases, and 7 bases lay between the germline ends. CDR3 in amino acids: CASSVAAANSPLHF. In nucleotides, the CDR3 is TGTGCCAGCAGCGTAGCGGCGGCTAATTCACCCCTCCACTTT.

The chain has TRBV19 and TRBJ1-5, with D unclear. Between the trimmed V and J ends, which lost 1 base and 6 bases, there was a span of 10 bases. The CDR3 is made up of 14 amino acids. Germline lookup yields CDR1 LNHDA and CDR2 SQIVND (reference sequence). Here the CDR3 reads CASSIVVYGQPQHF. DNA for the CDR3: TGTGCCAGTAGTATAGTGGTATATGGTCAGCCCCAGCATTTT.

In nucleotides, the CDR3 is TGTGCCAGCAGCCAAGGCTATGGCTACACCTTC. It codes for CASSQGYGYTF. The rearrangement uses TRBV4-2 and TRBJ1-2, with D hard to call. V was shortened by 1 base and J by 4 bases, with 1 base between the two germline ends. The germline gives CDR1 LGHNA, CDR2 YNFKEQ. The CDR3 loop spans 11 amino acids.

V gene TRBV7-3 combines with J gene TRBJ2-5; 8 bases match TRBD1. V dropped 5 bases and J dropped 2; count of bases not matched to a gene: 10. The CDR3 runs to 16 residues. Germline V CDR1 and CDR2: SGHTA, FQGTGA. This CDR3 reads CASSNRTGRGQETQYF. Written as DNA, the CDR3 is TGTGCCAGCAGCAACAGGACAGGGCGAGGACAAGAGACCCAGTACTTC.

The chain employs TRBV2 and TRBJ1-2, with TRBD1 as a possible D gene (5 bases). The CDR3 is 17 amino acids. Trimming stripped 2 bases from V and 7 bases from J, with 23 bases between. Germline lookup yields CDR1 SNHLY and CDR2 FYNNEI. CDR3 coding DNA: TGTGCCAGCAGTGAAATCCCAGGGTTTAATGCGCGGGGTGGCTACACCTTC. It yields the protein CASSEIPGFNARGGYTF.

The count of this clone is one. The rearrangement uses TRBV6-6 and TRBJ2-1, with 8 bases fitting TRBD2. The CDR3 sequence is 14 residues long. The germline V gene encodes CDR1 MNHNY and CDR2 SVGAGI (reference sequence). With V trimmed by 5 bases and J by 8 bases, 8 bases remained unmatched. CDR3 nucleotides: TGTGCCAGCAGTCCTCGGGGGGGCCTCTATGAGCAGTTCTTC. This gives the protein CASSPRGGLYEQFF.

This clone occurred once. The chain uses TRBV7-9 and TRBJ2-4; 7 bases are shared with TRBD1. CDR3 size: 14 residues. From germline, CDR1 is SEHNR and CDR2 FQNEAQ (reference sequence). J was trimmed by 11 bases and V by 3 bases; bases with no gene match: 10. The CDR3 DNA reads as TGTGCCAGCAGCTTTCAGGACAGGAAGTCTCTTCAGTACTTC. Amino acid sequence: CASSFQDRKSLQYF.

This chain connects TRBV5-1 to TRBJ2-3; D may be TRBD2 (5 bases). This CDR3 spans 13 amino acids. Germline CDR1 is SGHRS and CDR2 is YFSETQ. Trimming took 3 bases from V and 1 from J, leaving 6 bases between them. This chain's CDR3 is CASSSGGTDTQYF. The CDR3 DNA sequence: TGCGCCAGCAGCTCCGGGGGCACAGATACGCAGTATTTT.

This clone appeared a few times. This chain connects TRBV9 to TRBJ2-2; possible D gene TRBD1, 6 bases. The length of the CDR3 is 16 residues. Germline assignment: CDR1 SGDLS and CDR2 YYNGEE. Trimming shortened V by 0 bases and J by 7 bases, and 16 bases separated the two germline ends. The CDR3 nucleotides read TGTGCCAGCAGCGTAGCTTCGGGGTGGGGGCTCGGGGAGCTGTTTTTT. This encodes CASSVASGWGLGELFF.

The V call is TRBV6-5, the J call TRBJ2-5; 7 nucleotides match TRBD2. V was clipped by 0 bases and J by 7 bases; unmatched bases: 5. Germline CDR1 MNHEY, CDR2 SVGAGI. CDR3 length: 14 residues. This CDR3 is CASSYSPREGTQYF. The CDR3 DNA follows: TGTGCCAGCAGTTACTCACCCAGGGAGGGGACCCAGTACTTC.

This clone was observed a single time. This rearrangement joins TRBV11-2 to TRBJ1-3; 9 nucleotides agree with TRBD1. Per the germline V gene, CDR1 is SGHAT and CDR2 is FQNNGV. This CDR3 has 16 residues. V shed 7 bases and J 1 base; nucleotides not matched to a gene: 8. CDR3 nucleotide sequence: TGTGCCAGCACTGTATGGGGACAGGGATCTGGAAACACCATATATTTT. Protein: CASTVWGQGSGNTIYF.

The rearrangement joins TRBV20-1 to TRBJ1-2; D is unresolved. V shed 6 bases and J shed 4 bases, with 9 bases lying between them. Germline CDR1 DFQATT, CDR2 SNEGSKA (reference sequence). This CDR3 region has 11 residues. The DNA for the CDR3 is TGCAGTGCCCAAAAGGGCTATGGCTACACCTTC. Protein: CSAQKGYGYTF.

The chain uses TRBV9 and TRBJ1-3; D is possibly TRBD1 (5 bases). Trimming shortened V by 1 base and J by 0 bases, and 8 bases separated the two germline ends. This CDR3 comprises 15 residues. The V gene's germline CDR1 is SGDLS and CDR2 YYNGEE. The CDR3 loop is CASSVNTGSGNTIYF. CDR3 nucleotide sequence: TGTGCCAGCAGCGTAAATACAGGCTCTGGAAACACCATATATTTT.

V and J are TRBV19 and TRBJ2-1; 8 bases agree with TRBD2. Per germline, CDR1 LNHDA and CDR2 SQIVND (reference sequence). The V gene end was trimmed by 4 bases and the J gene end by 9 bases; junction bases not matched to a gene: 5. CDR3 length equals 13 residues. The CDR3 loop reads CASSRGSGGEQFF. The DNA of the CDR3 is TGTGCCAGTAGTAGAGGCAGCGGGGGTGAGCAGTTCTTC.

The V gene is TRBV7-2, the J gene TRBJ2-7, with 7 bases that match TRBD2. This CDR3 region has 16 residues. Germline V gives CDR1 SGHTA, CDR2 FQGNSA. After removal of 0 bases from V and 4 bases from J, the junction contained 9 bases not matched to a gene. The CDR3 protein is CASSLAPNGGRYEQYF. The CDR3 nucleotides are TGTGCCAGCAGCTTAGCCCCCAACGGGGGGAGGTACGAGCAGTACTTC.

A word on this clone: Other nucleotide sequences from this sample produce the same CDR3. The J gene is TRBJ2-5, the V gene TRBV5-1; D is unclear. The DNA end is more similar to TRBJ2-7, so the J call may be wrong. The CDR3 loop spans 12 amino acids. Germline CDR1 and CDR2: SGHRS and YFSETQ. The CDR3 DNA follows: TGCGCCAGCAGCTTGGGGGGATACGAGCAGTACTTC. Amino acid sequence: CASSLGGYEQYF.

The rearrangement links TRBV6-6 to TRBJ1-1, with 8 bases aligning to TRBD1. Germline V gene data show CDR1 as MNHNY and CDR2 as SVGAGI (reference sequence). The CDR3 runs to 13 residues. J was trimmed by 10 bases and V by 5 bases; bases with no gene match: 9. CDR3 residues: CASSPQGAVGAFF. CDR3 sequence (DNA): TGTGCCAGCAGTCCTCAGGGGGCGGTCGGAGCTTTCTTT.

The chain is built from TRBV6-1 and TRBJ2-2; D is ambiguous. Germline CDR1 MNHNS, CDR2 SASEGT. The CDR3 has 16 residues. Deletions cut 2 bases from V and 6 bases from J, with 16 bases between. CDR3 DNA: TGTGCCAGCAGTGAAAGGGCGGTCGTAGGACCCGGGGAGCTGTTTTTT. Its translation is CASSERAVVGPGELFF.

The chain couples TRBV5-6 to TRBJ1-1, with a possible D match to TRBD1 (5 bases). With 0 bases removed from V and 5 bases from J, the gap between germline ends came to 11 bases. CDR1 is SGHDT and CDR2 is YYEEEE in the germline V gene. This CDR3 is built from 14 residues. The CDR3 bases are TGTGCCAGCAGCTTGGGTGGGGCTAGGACTGAAGCTTTCTTT. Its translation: CASSLGGARTEAFF.

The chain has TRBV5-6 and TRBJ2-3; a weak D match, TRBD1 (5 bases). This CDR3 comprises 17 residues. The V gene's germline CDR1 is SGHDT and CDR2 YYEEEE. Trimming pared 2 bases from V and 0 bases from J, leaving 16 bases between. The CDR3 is CASSLGVFTASTDTQYF. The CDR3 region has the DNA TGTGCCAGCAGCTTAGGGGTTTTTACGGCGAGCACAGATACGCAGTATTTT.

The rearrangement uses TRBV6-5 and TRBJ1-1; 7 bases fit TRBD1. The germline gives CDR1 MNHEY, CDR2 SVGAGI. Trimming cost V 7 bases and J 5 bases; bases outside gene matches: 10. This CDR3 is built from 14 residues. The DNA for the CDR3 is TGTGCCAGCACCATTCAAAGGGGGCTTACTGAAGCTTTCTTT. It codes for CASTIQRGLTEAFF.

CDR3 nucleotides: TGTGCCAGCAGCTTAGCAGGGCGATATGGCTACACCTTC. Translated: CASSLAGRYGYTF. The chain recombines TRBV11-1 with TRBJ1-2; D uncertain. With 0 bases removed from V and 5 bases from J, the gap between germline ends came to 7 bases. CDR1 is SGHAT and CDR2 is FQDESV in the germline V gene (reference sequence). This CDR3 is 13 amino acids long.